These 18 T cell receptor beta chains were sequenced from one sample in a study of T cells in Graves' hyperthyroidism and ophthalmopathy. Regions amplified from RNA transcripts were the TCR beta CDR3 regions. Initially, a first-round RT-PCR of the TCR CDR3 employed the HTBI primer set. TCRdb ran MiXCR on the multiplex PCR reads and lists one entry per CDR3 protein. The sample records hundreds of thousands of distinct CDR3 sequences, 13% being singletons. Sequencing was carried out using blood. These receptors originate from a woman younger than 35 with Graves' hyperthyroidism.

This clonotype was counted ten times or more. CDR3 nucleotides: TGTGCCAGCAGCCCGGAAGGTGGCCCCTACAATGAGCAGTTCTTC. Translating it yields CASSPEGGPYNEQFF. V and J are TRBV7-3 and TRBJ2-1; no clear D gene. Trimming pared 5 bases from V and 2 bases from J, leaving 13 bases between. The V gene's germline CDR1 is SGHTA and CDR2 FQGTGA. CDR3 size: 15 residues.

At least ten counts were recorded for this clonotype. The J gene is TRBJ2-5, the V gene TRBV11-2, with D perhaps matching TRBD2 (5 bases). Between the trimmed V and J ends, which lost 0 bases and 5 bases, there was a span of 13 bases. CDR3 length: 15 residues. Germline V gene data show CDR1 as SGHAT and CDR2 as FQNNGV. For the CDR3, the DNA is TGTGCCAGCAGCTTAGAGACACAGCGGTGGGAGACCCAGTACTTC. It yields the protein CASSLETQRWETQYF.

Ten or more counts support this clonotype. CDR3 loop: CASTPGTGGEQYF. As DNA, the CDR3 is TGTGCCAGCACCCCCGGGACAGGGGGAGAGCAGTACTTC. This rearrangement joins TRBV9 to TRBJ2-7, with TRBD1 identical over 11 bases. J gave up 7 bases and V 6 bases, and 6 bases lay outside the gene matches. CDR1 and CDR2 (germline): SGDLS, YYNGEE. The CDR3 is made up of 13 amino acids.

In its sample, this clonotype was seen many times. V gene TRBV3-1 combines with J gene TRBJ2-7; D is possibly TRBD1 (6 bases). V dropped 0 bases and J dropped 5 bases, with 11 bases sitting between them. This CDR3 is built from 14 residues. Germline values: CDR1 LGHDT, CDR2 YNNKEL (reference sequence). The chain's CDR3 is CASSQDLRGDEQYF. CDR3 in DNA: TGTGCCAGCAGCCAAGACCTCAGGGGCGACGAGCAGTACTTC.

V is TRBV4-1 and J is TRBJ1-1; 7 bases are a match to TRBD1. The CDR3 has 14 amino acids. With V trimmed by 8 bases and J by 1 base, 7 bases remained unmatched. Germline V gene lookup returns CDR1 MGHRA and CDR2 YSYEKL. In DNA, the CDR3 is TGCGCCAGCCAATTCGGGACAGCGAACACTGAAGCTTTCTTT. Translation gives CASQFGTANTEAFF.

In this sample, this clonotype turned up many times. The chain links TRBV4-1 to TRBJ1-3; no definite D call. Trimming cost V 1 base and J 2 bases, with 6 bases left between them. CDR1 and CDR2 (germline): MGHRA, YSYEKL. There are 14 residues in the CDR3. The CDR3 bases are TGCGCCAGCAGCCAAGTGGCCACTGGAAACACCATATATTTT. Its translation: CASSQVATGNTIYF.

This clonotype was seen many times. The genes are TRBV6-1 and TRBJ2-5, with 12 bases identical to TRBD2. CDR1 MNHNS and CDR2 SASEGT come from the germline V gene. This CDR3 spans 15 amino acids. Losses at the gene ends were 8 bases for V and 2 bases for J; bases not matched to a gene: 6. CDR3 loop: CASGRTSGDQETQYF. The CDR3 DNA sequence: TGTGCCAGCGGAAGGACTAGCGGGGATCAAGAGACCCAGTACTTC.

This clonotype has only a few counts. The chain recombines TRBV2 with TRBJ2-1; D is possibly TRBD2 (5 bases). The V gene's germline CDR1 is SNHLY and CDR2 FYNNEI. V lost 5 bases, J lost 8 bases, and 10 bases lay in between. The CDR3 consists of 12 residues. The CDR3 spells CASSPSGDEQFF. The CDR3 DNA reads TGTGCCAGCAGTCCCTCCGGGGATGAGCAGTTCTTC.

The genes are TRBV7-9 and TRBJ1-2, with TRBD1 identical over 8 bases. Germline loops: CDR1 SEHNR, CDR2 FQNEAQ (reference sequence). V shed 3 bases, J shed 8 bases, and the junction held 5 bases outside the gene matches. CDR3 length: 13 amino acids. CDR3 protein: CASSLIQGEGYTF. CDR3 coding DNA: TGTGCCAGCAGCTTGATACAGGGGGAAGGCTACACCTTC.

The gene calls are TRBV19 and TRBJ2-7, with 7 bases matching TRBD1. V dropped 4 bases and J dropped 0; count of bases not matched to a gene: 6. Germline CDR1 and CDR2: LNHDA and SQIVND (reference sequence). This CDR3 comprises 15 residues. CDR3 DNA: TGTGCCAGTAGTAGTAGGACAGGCTACTCCTACGAGCAGTACTTC. Amino acid sequence: CASSSRTGYSYEQYF.

This clonotype appeared many times. This chain uses TRBV7-2 with TRBJ2-2; TRBD2 might be the D (6 bases). CDR1 SGHTA and CDR2 FQGNSA come from the germline V gene. V dropped 7 bases and J dropped 4 bases, with 19 bases sitting between them. The CDR3 covers 16 residues. The CDR3 DNA reads as TGTGCCAGCACCCCTACGAGCGGGTGGATCACCGGGGAGCTGTTTTTT. Amino acids: CASTPTSGWITGELFF.

This clonotype was detected ten times or more. V is TRBV7-9 and J is TRBJ2-3, with a tentative D call TRBD1 (6 bases). Germline loops: CDR1 SEHNR, CDR2 FQNEAQ (reference sequence). The CDR3 covers 17 residues. V was trimmed by 5 bases and J by 2 bases, leaving 20 bases between them. Here the CDR3 DNA reads TGTGCCAGCAGCCCCACCCTCAGGGGTATCAACACAGATACGCAGTATTTT. Residues: CASSPTLRGINTDTQYF.

This clonotype was seen ten or more times. The chain carries TRBV12-3 or TRBV12-4 and TRBJ2-3; 7 bases are shared with TRBD1. Trimming removed 4 bases from V and 2 bases from J; junction bases left unmatched: 3. The CDR3 totals 14 residues. CDR3 coding DNA: TGTGCCAGCAGTTGGGGGACAGACACAGATACGCAGTATTTT. Translating it yields CASSWGTDTDTQYF.

Many counts were recorded for this clonotype. The chain uses TRBV5-1 and TRBJ2-7; D ambiguous. Germline V lookup: CDR1 SGHRS, CDR2 YFSETQ. The CDR3 covers 12 residues. The V end was cut by 0 bases, the J end by 7 bases, with 8 bases between. In DNA form, the CDR3 reads TGCGCCAGCAGCTTGGACTCCCCGGAGCAGTACTTC. Encoded protein: CASSLDSPEQYF.

This sequence joins TRBV28 and TRBJ2-2, with D possibly being TRBD1 or TRBD2 (6 bases each). V lost 8 bases and J lost 5, with 15 bases in between. This CDR3 region has 14 residues. Germline assignment: CDR1 MDHEN and CDR2 SYDVKM. CDR3 protein: CASFPGAATGELFF. CDR3 nucleotides: TGTGCCAGCTTCCCGGGGGCAGCGACCGGGGAGCTGTTTTTT.

This clonotype appeared many times. The J gene is TRBJ1-3, the V gene TRBV6-1; D gene unclear. Between the trimmed V and J ends, which lost 6 bases and 4 bases, there was a span of 19 bases. Germline values: CDR1 MNHNS, CDR2 SASEGT. The CDR3 totals 16 residues. The CDR3 coding sequence is TGTGCCAGCAGATACACGACCCAAACTCCCGGAAACACCATATATTTT. Protein product: CASRYTTQTPGNTIYF.

Turning to this clonotype: This likely comes from a read error, as the CDR3 has no conserved phenylalanine or tryptophan at its end. The chain has TRBV10-3 and TRBJ2-1; D unclear. This CDR3 has 14 residues. V dropped 0 bases and J dropped 8 bases, with 11 bases sitting between them. Germline V gene lookup returns CDR1 ENHRY and CDR2 SYGVKD. The CDR3 DNA follows: TGTGCCATCAGTGAGTCGAAGGGTTTTGATGAGCAGTTCTCC. Translation gives CAISESKGFDEQFS.

This clonotype showed up just a few times. This chain uses TRBV4-1 with TRBJ2-1; 7 bases fit TRBD2. The CDR3 sequence is 16 residues long. V dropped 8 bases and J dropped 5; count of bases not matched to a gene: 15. In germline, CDR1 is MGHRA, CDR2 YSYEKL. The CDR3 DNA follows: TGCGCCAGCGGGTGGCCCAGGACTAGATATGACAATGAGCAGTTCTTC. Encoded protein: CASGWPRTRYDNEQFF.